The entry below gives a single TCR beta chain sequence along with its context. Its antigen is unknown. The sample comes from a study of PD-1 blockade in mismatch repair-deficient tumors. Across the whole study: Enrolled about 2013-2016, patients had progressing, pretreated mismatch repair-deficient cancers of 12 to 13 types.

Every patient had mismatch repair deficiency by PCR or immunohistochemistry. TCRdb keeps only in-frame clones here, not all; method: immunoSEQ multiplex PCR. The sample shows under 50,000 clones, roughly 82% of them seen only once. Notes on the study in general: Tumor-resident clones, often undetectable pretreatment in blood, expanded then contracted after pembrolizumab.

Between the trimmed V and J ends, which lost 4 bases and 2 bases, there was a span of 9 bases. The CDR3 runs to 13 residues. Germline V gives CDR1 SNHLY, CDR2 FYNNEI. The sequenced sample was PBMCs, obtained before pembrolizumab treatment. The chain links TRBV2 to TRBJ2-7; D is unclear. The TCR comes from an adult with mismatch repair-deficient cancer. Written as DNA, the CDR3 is TGTGCCAGCAGTGGTACGGATGCCTACGAGCAGTACTTC. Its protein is CASSGTDAYEQYF.